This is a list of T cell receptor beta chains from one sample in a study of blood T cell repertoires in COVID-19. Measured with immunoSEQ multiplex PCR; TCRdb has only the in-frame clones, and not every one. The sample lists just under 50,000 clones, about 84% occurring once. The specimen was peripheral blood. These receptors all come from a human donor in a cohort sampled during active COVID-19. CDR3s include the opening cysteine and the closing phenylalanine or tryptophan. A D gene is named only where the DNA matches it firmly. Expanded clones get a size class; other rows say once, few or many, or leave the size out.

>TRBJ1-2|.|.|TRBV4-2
CASSQAQGLGPYGYTF
TGTGCCAGCAGCCAAGCACAGGGTCTTGGTCCCTATGGCTACACCTTC
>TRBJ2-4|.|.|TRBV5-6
CASSFPGAAKNIQYF
TGTGCCAGCAGCTTTCCAGGGGCAGCCAAAAACATTCAGTACTTC
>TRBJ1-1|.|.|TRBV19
CASSIPGSHTEAFF
TGTGCCAGTAGTATACCGGGAAGCCACACTGAAGCTTTCTTT
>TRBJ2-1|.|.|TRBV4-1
CASSQAGDEQFF
TGCGCCAGCAGCCAAGCAGGCGATGAGCAGTTCTTC
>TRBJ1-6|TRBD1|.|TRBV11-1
CASSTRDSRTPLHF
TGTGCCAGCAGCACCAGGGACAGCCGTACACCCCTCCACTTT
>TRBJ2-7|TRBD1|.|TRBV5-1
CASSFYGPEDRIYEQYF
TGCGCCAGCAGCTTTTATGGCCCAGAGGACAGGATCTACGAGCAGTACTTC
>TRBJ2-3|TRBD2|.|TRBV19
CASSKRTSGTDTQYF
TGTGCCAGTAGTAAACGGACTAGCGGCACAGATACGCAGTATTTT
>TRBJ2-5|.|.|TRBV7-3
CASSLNAISRQETQYF
TGTGCCAGCAGCTTAAACGCTATTAGCAGACAAGAGACCCAGTACTTC
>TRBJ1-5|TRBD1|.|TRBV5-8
CASSHRDRGLFQPQHF
TGTGCCAGCAGCCACCGGGACAGGGGGCTGTTTCAGCCCCAGCATTTT
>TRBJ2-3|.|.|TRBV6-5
CASRLDSTDTQYF
TGTGCCAGCCGTCTAGACAGCACAGATACGCAGTATTTT
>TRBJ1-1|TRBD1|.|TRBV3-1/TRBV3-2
CASSQKDRGTEAFF
TGTGCCAGCAGCCAAAAGGACAGGGGGACTGAAGCTTTCTTT
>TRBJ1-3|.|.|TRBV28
CASSLWGRFSGNTIYF
TGTGCCAGCAGTTTGTGGGGGCGCTTTTCTGGAAACACCATATATTTT
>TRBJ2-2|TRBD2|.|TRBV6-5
CASIPGLAGVGELFF
TGTGCCAGCATCCCGGGACTAGCGGGAGTCGGGGAGCTGTTTTTT
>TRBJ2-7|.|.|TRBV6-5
CASKEAGTYEQYF
TGTGCCAGCAAAGAGGCGGGTACCTACGAGCAGTACTTC
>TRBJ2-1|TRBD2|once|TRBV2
CASRLLAGQYNEQFF
TGTGCCAGCAGACTATTAGCGGGTCAATACAATGAGCAGTTCTTC
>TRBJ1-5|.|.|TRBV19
CASSIVQGQPQHF
TGTGCCAGTAGTATAGTGCAGGGACAGCCCCAGCATTTT
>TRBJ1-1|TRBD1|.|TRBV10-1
CASRGQMNTEAFF
TGCGCCAGCAGGGGACAGATGAACACTGAAGCTTTCTTT
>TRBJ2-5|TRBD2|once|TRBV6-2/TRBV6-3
CASSYPGLAGPFETQYF
TGTGCCAGCAGTTACCCGGGACTAGCGGGACCGTTCGAGACCCAGTACTTC
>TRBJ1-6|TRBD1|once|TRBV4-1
CASSQDEGDSAYNSPLHF
TGCGCCAGCAGCCAAGATGAGGGGGACAGCGCCTATAATTCACCCCTCCACTTT
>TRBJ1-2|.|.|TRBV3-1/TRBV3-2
CASSPATAYYGYTF
TGTGCCAGCAGCCCAGCGACAGCCTACTATGGCTACACCTTC
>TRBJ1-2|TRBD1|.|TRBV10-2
CASRGQGSYGYTF
TGCGCCAGCAGGGGACAGGGGAGCTATGGCTACACCTTC
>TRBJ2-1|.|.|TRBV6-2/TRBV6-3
CASSSGADFSSSYNEQFF
TGTGCCAGCAGTTCAGGGGCGGACTTTTCGAGCTCCTACAATGAGCAGTTCTTC
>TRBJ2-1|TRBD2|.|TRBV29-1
CSAERGGGNEQFF
TGCAGCGCAGAGCGGGGGGGCGGCAATGAGCAGTTCTTC
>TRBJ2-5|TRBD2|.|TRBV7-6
CASMVRSGGRETQYF
TGTGCCAGCATGGTTCGGAGCGGGGGACGAGAGACCCAGTACTTC
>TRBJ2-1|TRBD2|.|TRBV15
CATSRSGGAGNEQFF
TGTGCCACCAGCAGGTCCGGGGGGGCTGGGAATGAGCAGTTCTTC
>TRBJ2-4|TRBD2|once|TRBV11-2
CASSLDGLAGGTAKNIQYF
TGTGCCAGCAGCTTAGACGGACTAGCGGGGGGAACAGCCAAAAACATTCAGTACTTC
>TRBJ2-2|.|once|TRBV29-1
CSVLDRRNTGELFF
TGCAGCGTTTTGGACAGACGTAACACCGGGGAGCTGTTTTTT
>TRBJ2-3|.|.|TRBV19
CASSTGFNTDTQYF
TGTGCCAGTAGCACAGGGTTTAACACAGATACGCAGTATTTT
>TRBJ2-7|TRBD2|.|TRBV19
CASSIYGLAGNYEQYF
TGTGCCAGTAGTATTTACGGACTAGCGGGGAACTACGAGCAGTACTTC
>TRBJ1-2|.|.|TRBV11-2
CASSPSYWQVLNYGYTF
TGTGCCAGCAGCCCCTCATATTGGCAGGTGCTTAACTATGGCTACACCTTC
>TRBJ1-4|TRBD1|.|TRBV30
CAWSALGQGANEKLFF
TGTGCCTGGAGTGCCCTGGGACAGGGGGCGAATGAAAAACTGTTTTTT
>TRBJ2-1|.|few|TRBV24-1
CATSDSRGYNEQFF
TGTGCCACCAGTGATAGCCGAGGATACAATGAGCAGTTCTTC
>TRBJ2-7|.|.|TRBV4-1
CASSVLAQSGHEQYF
TGCGCCAGCAGCGTTCTAGCGCAGAGCGGGCACGAGCAGTACTTC
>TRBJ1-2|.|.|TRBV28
CASSPYRANYGYTF
TGTGCCAGCAGTCCTTACAGGGCTAACTATGGCTACACCTTC
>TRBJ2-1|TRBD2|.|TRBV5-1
CASSLELAGGPQFF
TGCGCCAGCAGCTTGGAACTAGCGGGGGGCCCCCAGTTCTTC
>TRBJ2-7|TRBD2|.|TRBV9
CASSPRLAGGFYEQYF
TGTGCCAGCAGCCCTCGACTAGCGGGGGGGTTCTACGAGCAGTACTTC
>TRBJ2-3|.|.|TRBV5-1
CASSLEVQGSTDTQYF
TGCGCCAGCAGCTTGGAGGTACAGGGAAGTACAGATACGCAGTATTTT
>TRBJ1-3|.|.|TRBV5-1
CASSLVAGIVGNTIYF
TGCGCCAGCAGCTTGGTTGCCGGGATCGTTGGAAACACCATATATTTT
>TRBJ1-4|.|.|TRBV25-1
CASSPAGGDEKLFF
TGTGCCAGCAGCCCGGCTGGAGGGGATGAAAAACTGTTTTTT